This T cell receptor beta chain comes out of a study of blood T cells in healthy people across ages. This clonotype has only a few counts. With 3 bases removed from V and 0 bases from J, the gap between germline ends came to 15 bases. Looked up from germline, CDR1 is DFQATT and CDR2 is SNEGSKA (reference sequence). CDR3 length equals 15 residues. The authors ran a second PCR of about 7 to 11 cycles using a sample-barcoded 5' primer and a J-beta primer mix. MiXCR, applied by TCRdb to the 5' RACE reads, yields one record per CDR3 protein. The sample consists of about 970,000 distinct CDR3 sequences, roughly half of them appearing once.

This chain uses TRBV20-1 with TRBJ2-7; possibly TRBD2 for D (6 bases). The clonotype comes from a woman aged 55-69 years in good health. Sequenced: blood. This chain's CDR3 is CSASLRDQGSYEQYF. The CDR3, as DNA: TGCAGTGCTAGTTTGCGGGACCAAGGCTCCTACGAGCAGTACTTC.